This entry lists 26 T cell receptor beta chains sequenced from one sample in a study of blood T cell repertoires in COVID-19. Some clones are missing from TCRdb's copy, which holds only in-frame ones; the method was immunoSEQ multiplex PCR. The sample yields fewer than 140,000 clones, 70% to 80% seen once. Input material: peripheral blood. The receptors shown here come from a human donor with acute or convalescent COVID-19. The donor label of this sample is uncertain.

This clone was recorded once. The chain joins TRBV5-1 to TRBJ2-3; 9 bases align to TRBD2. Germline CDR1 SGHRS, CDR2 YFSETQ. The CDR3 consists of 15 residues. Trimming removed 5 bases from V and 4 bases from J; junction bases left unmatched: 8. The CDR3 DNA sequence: TGCGCCAGCAGGGGGGGACTAGCCCGGTCAGATACGCAGTATTTT. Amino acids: CASRGGLARSDTQYF.

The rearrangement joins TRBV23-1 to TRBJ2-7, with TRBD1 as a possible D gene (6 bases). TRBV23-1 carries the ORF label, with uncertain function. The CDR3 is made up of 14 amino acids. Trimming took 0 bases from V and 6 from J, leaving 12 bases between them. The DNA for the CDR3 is TGCGCCAGCAGTCAATCAGGCCAGGGGACCGAGCAGTACGTC. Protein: CASSQSGQGTEQYV.

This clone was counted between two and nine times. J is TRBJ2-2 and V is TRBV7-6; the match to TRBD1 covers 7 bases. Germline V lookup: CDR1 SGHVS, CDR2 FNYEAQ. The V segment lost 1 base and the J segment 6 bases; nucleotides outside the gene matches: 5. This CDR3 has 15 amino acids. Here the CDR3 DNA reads TGTGCCAGCAGCTTAGGACAGGGAAGGGCCGGGGAGCTGTTTTTT. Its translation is CASSLGQGRAGELFF.

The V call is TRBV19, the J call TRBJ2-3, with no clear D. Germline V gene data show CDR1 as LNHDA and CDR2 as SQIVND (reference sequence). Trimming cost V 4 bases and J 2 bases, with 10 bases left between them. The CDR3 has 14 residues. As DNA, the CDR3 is TGTGCCAGTAGTACCCAGGAAAACACAGATACGCAGTATTTT. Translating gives CASSTQENTDTQYF.

CDR3: CASSQKREPYEQYF. The CDR3 DNA reads as TGTGCCAGCAGCCAAAAACGGGAACCCTACGAGCAGTACTTC. The genes are TRBV4-2 and TRBJ2-7, with D possibly TRBD2 on 5 matching bases. The V end lost 2 bases, the J end lost 2 bases, and 10 bases lay between the germline ends. Germline CDR1 LGHNA, CDR2 YNFKEQ. This CDR3 contains 14 residues.

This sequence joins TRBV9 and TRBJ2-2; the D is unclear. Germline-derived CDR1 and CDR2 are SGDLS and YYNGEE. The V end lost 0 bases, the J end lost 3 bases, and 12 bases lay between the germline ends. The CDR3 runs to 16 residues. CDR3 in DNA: TGTGCCAGCAGCGTAGGGTTCATCCGGGACACCGGGGAGCTGTTTTTT. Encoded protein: CASSVGFIRDTGELFF.

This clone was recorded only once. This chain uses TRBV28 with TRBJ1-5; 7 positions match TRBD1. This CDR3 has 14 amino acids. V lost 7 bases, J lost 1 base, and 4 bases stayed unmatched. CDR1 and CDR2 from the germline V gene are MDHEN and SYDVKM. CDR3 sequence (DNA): TGTGCCAGCAAGGGGGCGCAGAGCAATCAGCCCCAGCATTTT. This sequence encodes CASKGAQSNQPQHF. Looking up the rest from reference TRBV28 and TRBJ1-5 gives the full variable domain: DVKVTQSSRYLVKRTGEKVFLECVQDMDHENMFWYRQDPGLGLRLIYFSYDVKMKEKGDIPEGYSVSREKKERFSLILESASTNQTSMYLCASKGAQSNQPQHFGDGTRLSIL.

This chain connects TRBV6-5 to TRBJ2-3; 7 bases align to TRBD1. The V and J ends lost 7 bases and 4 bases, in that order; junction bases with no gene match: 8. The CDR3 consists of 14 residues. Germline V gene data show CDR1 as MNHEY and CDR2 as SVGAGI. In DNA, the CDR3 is TGTGCCAGCAAAGCTCAGGGGGTCCCAGATACGCAGTATTTT. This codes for CASKAQGVPDTQYF.

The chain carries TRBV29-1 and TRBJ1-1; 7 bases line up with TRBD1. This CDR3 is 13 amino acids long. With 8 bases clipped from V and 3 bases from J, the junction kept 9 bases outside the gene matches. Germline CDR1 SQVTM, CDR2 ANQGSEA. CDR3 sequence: CSIPDQGDTEAFF. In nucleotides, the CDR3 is TGCAGCATTCCGGATCAGGGGGACACTGAAGCTTTCTTT.

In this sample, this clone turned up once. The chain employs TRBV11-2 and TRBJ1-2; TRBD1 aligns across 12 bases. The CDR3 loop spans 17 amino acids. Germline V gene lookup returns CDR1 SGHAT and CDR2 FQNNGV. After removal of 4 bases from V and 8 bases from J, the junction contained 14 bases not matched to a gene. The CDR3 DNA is TGTGCCAGCAGCTCTGGGAGAAGGGACAGGGGGCGCGGAGGCTACACCTTC. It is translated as CASSSGRRDRGRGGYTF.

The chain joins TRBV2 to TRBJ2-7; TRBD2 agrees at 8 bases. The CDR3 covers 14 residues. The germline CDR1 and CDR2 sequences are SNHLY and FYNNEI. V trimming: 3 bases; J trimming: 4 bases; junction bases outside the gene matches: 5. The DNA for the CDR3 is TGTGCCAGCAGTGACTCAAGCGGGGGTTACGAGCAGTACTTC. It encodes CASSDSSGGYEQYF.

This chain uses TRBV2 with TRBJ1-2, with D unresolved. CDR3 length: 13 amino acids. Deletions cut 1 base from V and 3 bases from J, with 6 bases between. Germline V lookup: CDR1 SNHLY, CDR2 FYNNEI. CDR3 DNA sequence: TGTGCCAGCAGTGAAGGGCAGGACTATGGCTACACCTTC. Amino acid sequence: CASSEGQDYGYTF.

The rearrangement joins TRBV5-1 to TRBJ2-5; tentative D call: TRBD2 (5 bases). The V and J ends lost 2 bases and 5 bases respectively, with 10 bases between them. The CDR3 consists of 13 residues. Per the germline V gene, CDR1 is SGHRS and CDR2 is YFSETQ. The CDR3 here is CASSLGSHETQYF. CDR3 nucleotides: TGCGCCAGCAGCTTAGGGAGTCATGAGACCCAGTACTTC.

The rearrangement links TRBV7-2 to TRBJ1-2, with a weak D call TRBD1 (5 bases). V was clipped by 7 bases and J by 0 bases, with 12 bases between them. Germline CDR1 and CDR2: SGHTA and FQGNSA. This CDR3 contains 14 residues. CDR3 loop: CASTLAGPNYGYTF. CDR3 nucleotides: TGTGCCAGCACCTTGGCAGGGCCTAACTATGGCTACACCTTC.

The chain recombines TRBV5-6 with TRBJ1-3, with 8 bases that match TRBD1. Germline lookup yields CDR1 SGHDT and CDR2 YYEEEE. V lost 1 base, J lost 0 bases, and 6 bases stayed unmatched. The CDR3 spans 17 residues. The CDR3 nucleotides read TGTGCCAGCAGCTTGTTGACAGGGGAATACTCTGGAAACACCATATATTTT. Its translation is CASSLLTGEYSGNTIYF.

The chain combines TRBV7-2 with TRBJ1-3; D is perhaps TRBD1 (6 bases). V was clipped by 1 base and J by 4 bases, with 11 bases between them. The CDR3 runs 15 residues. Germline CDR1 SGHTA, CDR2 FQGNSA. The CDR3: CASSLVQGSGNTIYF. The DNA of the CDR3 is TGTGCCAGCAGCTTAGTGCAGGGGAGCGGAAACACCATATATTTT.

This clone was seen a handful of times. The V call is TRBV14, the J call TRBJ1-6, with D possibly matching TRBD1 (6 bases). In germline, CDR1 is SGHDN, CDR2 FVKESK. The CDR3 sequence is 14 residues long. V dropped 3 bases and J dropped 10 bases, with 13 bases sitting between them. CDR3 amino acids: CASSQGTGKSPLHF. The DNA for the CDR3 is TGTGCCAGCAGCCAGGGTACAGGGAAATCACCCCTCCACTTT. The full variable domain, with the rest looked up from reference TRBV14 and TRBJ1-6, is EAGVTQFPSHSVIEKGQTVTLRCDPISGHDNLYWYRRVMGKEIKFLLHFVKESKQDESGMPNNRFLAERTGGTYSTLKVQPAELEDSGVYFCASSQGTGKSPLHFGNGTRLTVT.

The CDR3 is CASSLGQGASGYTF. The CDR3 region has the DNA TGTGCCAGCAGCTTAGGACAGGGGGCATCGGGCTACACCTTC. The chain joins TRBV7-9 to TRBJ1-2; 10 bases line up with TRBD1. V gave up 1 base and J gave up 8 bases; unmatched junction bases: 4. Germline assignment: CDR1 SEHNR and CDR2 FQNEAQ (reference sequence). The CDR3 consists of 14 residues. The whole variable domain, filled in from reference TRBV7-9 and TRBJ1-2, reads DTGVSQNPRHKITKRGQNVTFRCDPISEHNRLYWYRQTLGQGPEFLTYFQNEAQLEKSRLLSDRFSAERPKGSFSTLEIQRTEQGDSAMYLCASSLGQGASGYTFGSGTRLTVV.

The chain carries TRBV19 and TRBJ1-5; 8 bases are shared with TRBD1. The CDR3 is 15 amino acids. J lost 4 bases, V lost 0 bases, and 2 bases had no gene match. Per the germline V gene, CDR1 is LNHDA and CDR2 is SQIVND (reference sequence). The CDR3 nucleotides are TGTGCCAGTAGTATAGAGCGGACAGGGAATCAGCCCCAGCATTTT. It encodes CASSIERTGNQPQHF.

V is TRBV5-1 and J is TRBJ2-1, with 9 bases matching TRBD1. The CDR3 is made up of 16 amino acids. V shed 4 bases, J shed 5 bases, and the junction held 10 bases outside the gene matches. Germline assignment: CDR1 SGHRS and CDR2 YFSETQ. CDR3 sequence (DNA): TGCGCCAGCAGCACGACAGGGGGGGTCATTCACAATGAGCAGTTCTTC. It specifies CASSTTGGVIHNEQFF.

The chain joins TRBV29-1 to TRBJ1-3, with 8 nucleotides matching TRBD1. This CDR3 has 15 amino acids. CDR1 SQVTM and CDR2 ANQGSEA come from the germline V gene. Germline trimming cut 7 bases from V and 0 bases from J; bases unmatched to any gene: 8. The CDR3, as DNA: TGCAGCGCGATGGGACAGGTGGCCTCTGGAAACACCATATATTTT. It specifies CSAMGQVASGNTIYF.

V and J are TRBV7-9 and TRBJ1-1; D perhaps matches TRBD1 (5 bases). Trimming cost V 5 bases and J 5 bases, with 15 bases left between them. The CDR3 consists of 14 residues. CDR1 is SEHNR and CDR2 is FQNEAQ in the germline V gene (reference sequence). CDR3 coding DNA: TGTGCCAGCAGCGCCCCGGGGGTTGGGACTGAAGCTTTCTTT. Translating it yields CASSAPGVGTEAFF.

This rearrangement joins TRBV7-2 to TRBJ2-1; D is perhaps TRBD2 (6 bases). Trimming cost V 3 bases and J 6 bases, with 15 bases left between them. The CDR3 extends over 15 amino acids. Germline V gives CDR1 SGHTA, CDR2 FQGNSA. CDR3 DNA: TGTGCCAGCAGCTTCCAGTCACTAGCAGGCAATGAGCAGTTCTTC. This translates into CASSFQSLAGNEQFF.

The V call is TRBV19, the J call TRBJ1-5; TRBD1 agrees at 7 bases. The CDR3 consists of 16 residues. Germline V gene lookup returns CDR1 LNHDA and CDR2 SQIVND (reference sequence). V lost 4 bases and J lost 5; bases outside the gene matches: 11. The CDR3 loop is CASSNSGQRRDQPQHF. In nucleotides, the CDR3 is TGTGCCAGTAGTAACTCGGGACAGAGGAGGGATCAGCCCCAGCATTTT.

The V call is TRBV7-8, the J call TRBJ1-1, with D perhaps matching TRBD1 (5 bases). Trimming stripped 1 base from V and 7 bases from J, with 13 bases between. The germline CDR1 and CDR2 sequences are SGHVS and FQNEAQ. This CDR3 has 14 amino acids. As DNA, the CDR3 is TGTGCCAGCAGCTTAGAGGGCAGGGCGATTGAAGCTTTCTTT. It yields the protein CASSLEGRAIEAFF.

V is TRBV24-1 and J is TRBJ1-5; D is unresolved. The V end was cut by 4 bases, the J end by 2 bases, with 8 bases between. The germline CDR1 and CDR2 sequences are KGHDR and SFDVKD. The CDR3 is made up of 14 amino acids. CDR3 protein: CATSEDSGNQPQHF. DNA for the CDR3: TGTGCCACCAGTGAGGACTCTGGCAATCAGCCCCAGCATTTT.